Listed here are 25 T cell receptor beta chains from one sample, sequenced in a study of blood T cell repertoires in COVID-19. The method was immunoSEQ multiplex PCR; TCRdb's version includes in-frame clones alone and lacks a portion of them. Among fewer than 400,000 clones listed, 70% to 90% were seen once. Sequencing was done on a sample of PBMCs or T cells enriched from blood (not recorded which). The receptors originated from a man aged 25-45 years who had recovered from COVID-19.

This clone was detected only once. V gene TRBV7-3 combines with J gene TRBJ2-3, with 7 bases aligning to TRBD1. Looked up from germline, CDR1 is SGHTA and CDR2 is FQGTGA. V lost 5 bases and J lost 2; bases outside the gene matches: 4. This CDR3 is built from 14 residues. The CDR3 DNA reads TGTGCCAGCAGCCCTACAGGGGCCACAGATACGCAGTATTTT. Translation: CASSPTGATDTQYF.

This clone has only a few counts. The CDR3 loop reads CAISPTSGGLSSYNEQFF. DNA of the CDR3: TGTGCCATCAGCCCGACTAGCGGGGGGCTCAGCTCCTACAATGAGCAGTTCTTC. The chain couples TRBV10-3 to TRBJ2-1; 13 nucleotides agree with TRBD2. V shed 6 bases and J 0 bases; nucleotides not matched to a gene: 8. This CDR3 spans 18 amino acids. Per the germline V gene, CDR1 is ENHRY and CDR2 is SYGVKD.

The chain couples TRBV19 to TRBJ1-2; 10 positions agree with TRBD1. The CDR3 has 13 residues. From germline, CDR1 is LNHDA and CDR2 SQIVND (reference sequence). Trimming removed 10 bases from V and 4 bases from J; junction bases left unmatched: 6. The CDR3 loop reads CATVGQGVYGYTF. CDR3 nucleotide sequence: TGTGCCACCGTTGGACAGGGGGTCTATGGCTACACCTTC.

The V and J genes are TRBV24-1 and TRBJ2-5, with a tentative D call TRBD2 (7 bases). With 0 bases removed from V and 4 bases from J, the gap between germline ends came to 17 bases. Per germline, CDR1 KGHDR and CDR2 SFDVKD. This CDR3 is 17 amino acids long. Here the CDR3 reads CATSDLGGAQGRETQYF. In DNA, the CDR3 is TGTGCCACCAGTGATTTGGGGGGGGCGCAGGGAAGAGAGACCCAGTACTTC.

The genes are TRBV5-1 and TRBJ2-1; 7 bases are shared with TRBD1. Unmatched junction bases numbered 13, after V lost 7 bases and J lost 9 bases. Germline CDR1 is SGHRS and CDR2 is YFSETQ. This CDR3 has 14 amino acids. The chain's CDR3 is CASGGNRGLGEQFF. The CDR3 bases are TGCGCCAGCGGTGGGAACAGGGGCCTGGGTGAGCAGTTCTTC.

The CDR3 protein is CASSMDRDYGYTF. The DNA of the CDR3 is TGTGCCAGCAGTATGGACAGGGACTATGGCTACACCTTC. This chain uses TRBV6-5 with TRBJ1-2; 8 bases line up with TRBD1. From germline, CDR1 is MNHEY and CDR2 SVGAGI. This CDR3 has 13 amino acids. With 5 bases clipped from V and 3 bases from J, the junction kept 2 bases outside the gene matches.

V and J are TRBV7-8 and TRBJ2-7; 8 bases match TRBD1. This CDR3 is 15 amino acids long. Germline V gene lookup returns CDR1 SGHVS and CDR2 FQNEAQ. The J segment lost 5 bases and the V segment lost 6 bases, leaving 12 bases of the junction unmatched. The CDR3 is CASSSRQGLAHEQYF. In DNA, the CDR3 is TGTGCCAGCAGTTCTCGACAGGGGTTGGCCCACGAGCAGTACTTC.

This clone has only one observation. The chain joins TRBV5-5 to TRBJ1-1; 7 bases fit TRBD1. The CDR3 spans 17 residues. Per germline, CDR1 SGHKS and CDR2 YYEKEE (reference sequence). The ends lost 2 bases at V and 3 bases at J; junction bases unmatched: 13. The CDR3 region has the DNA TGTGCCAGCAGCTTTGGTGACAGGGCCTCCCGGGACACTGAAGCTTTCTTT. This codes for CASSFGDRASRDTEAFF.

The V gene is TRBV27, the J gene TRBJ1-2; tentative D call: TRBD1 (6 bases). Germline loops: CDR1 MNHEY, CDR2 SMNVEV (reference sequence). Trimming removed 6 bases at V and 3 bases at J, with 14 bases between. The CDR3 is 14 residues long. The CDR3 DNA follows: TGTGCCAGCAGACCCCAGACAGGTTACTATGGCTACACCTTC. Amino acid sequence: CASRPQTGYYGYTF.

The chain couples TRBV30 to TRBJ1-2; 8 positions agree with TRBD1. The CDR3 is 12 residues long. The germline CDR1 and CDR2 sequences are GTSNPN and SVGIG (reference sequence). V lost 7 bases and J lost 4; bases outside the gene matches: 5. The CDR3 protein is CAFRTGSYGYTF. The CDR3 nucleotides read TGTGCCTTCCGGACAGGGAGCTATGGCTACACCTTC. Full variable domain (outside the CDR3, taken from reference TRBV30 and TRBJ1-2): SQTIHQWPATLVQPVGSPLSLECTVEGTSNPNLYWYRQAAGRGLQLLFYSVGIGQISSEVPQNLSASRPQDRQFILSSKKLLLSDSGFYLCAFRTGSYGYTFGSGTRLTVV.

This clone has only a few counts. The chain carries TRBV7-2 and TRBJ1-2; 8 nucleotides agree with TRBD1. The germline V gene encodes CDR1 SGHTA and CDR2 FQGNSA. V lost 6 bases to trimming and J lost 5 bases; unmatched junction nucleotides: 8. The CDR3 consists of 14 residues. The CDR3 DNA is TGTGCCAGCAGGAGGGACAGGAGGGTATATGGCTACACCTTC. Translation gives CASRRDRRVYGYTF.

The gene calls are TRBV7-9 and TRBJ2-2; 9 bases align to TRBD1. Germline lookup yields CDR1 SEHNR and CDR2 FQNEAQ (reference sequence). The CDR3 covers 18 residues. Germline trimming cut 6 bases from V and 2 bases from J; bases unmatched to any gene: 13. The CDR3 nucleotides are TGTGCCAGCAGGCCCACCCCCGGGACAGGGTATAACACCGGGGAGCTGTTTTTT. Its protein is CASRPTPGTGYNTGELFF.

The chain is built from TRBV5-4 and TRBJ2-1; no clear D. The CDR3 consists of 13 residues. Trimming took off 5 bases at V and 0 bases at J, with 6 bases between the two ends. Looked up from germline, CDR1 is SGHNT and CDR2 is YYREEE (reference sequence). CDR3 protein: CASRRGSYNEQFF. In DNA, the CDR3 is TGTGCCAGCAGGCGAGGCTCCTACAATGAGCAGTTCTTC.

This clone was recorded once. The chain has TRBV27 and TRBJ1-2; D unresolved. This CDR3 spans 16 amino acids. Trimming pared 6 bases from V and 4 bases from J, leaving 21 bases between. Per the germline V gene, CDR1 is MNHEY and CDR2 is SMNVEV (reference sequence). The CDR3 is CASSPITPQPLYGYTF. In nucleotides, the CDR3 is TGTGCCAGCAGCCCTATTACCCCCCAACCTCTCTATGGCTACACCTTC.

The J gene is TRBJ1-1, the V gene TRBV7-8; no clear D gene. The ends were cut back, 3 bases at V and 0 bases at J, with 8 bases in the middle. Germline loops: CDR1 SGHVS, CDR2 FQNEAQ. CDR3 size: 14 residues. This chain's CDR3 is CASSFGQLNTEAFF. The CDR3, as DNA: TGTGCCAGCAGCTTTGGTCAGTTGAACACTGAAGCTTTCTTT.

This chain joins TRBV5-6 and TRBJ1-1; D uncertain. Germline values: CDR1 SGHDT, CDR2 YYEEEE. The CDR3 covers 13 residues. V lost 0 bases and J lost 4, with 7 bases in between. The CDR3 DNA follows: TGTGCCAGCAGCTTGGGGCACCCCACTGAAGCTTTCTTT. Translating gives CASSLGHPTEAFF.

The V and J genes are TRBV10-3 and TRBJ1-3; no firm D call. The CDR3 has 16 amino acids. CDR1 is ENHRY, CDR2 SYGVKD, per germline. V dropped 6 bases and J dropped 4 bases, with 19 bases sitting between them. The CDR3, as DNA: TGTGCCATCAGGCCCGCAGAAAATGGCGGGGGAAACACCATATATTTT. It encodes CAIRPAENGGGNTIYF.

The V call is TRBV7-6, the J call TRBJ1-6; a possible D gene is TRBD1 (5 bases). The CDR3 has 13 residues. Germline CDR1 and CDR2: SGHVS and FNYEAQ. Trimming removed 4 bases from V and 7 bases from J, with 8 bases in between. The CDR3 here is CASSSAGNSPLHF. The CDR3 region has the DNA TGTGCCAGCAGCTCGGCAGGGAATTCACCCCTCCACTTT.

V gene TRBV9 combines with J gene TRBJ2-7; 10 positions match TRBD2. The CDR3 has 15 amino acids. Looked up from germline, CDR1 is SGDLS and CDR2 is YYNGEE. V gave up 4 bases and J gave up 3 bases; unmatched junction bases: 7. The CDR3: CASSPVASGSYEQYF. The CDR3 DNA follows: TGTGCCAGCAGCCCCGTGGCTAGCGGGAGCTACGAGCAGTACTTC.

J is TRBJ2-1 and V is TRBV7-3; 8 bases map to TRBD1. Germline V gives CDR1 SGHTA, CDR2 FQGTGA. CDR3 length: 15 amino acids. J was trimmed by 0 bases and V by 5 bases; bases with no gene match: 3. The DNA of the CDR3 is TGTGCCAGCAGCGTTGGGACAGGCTCCTACAATGAGCAGTTCTTC. Translating it yields CASSVGTGSYNEQFF.

The V gene is TRBV14, the J gene TRBJ1-1; tentative D call: TRBD1 (5 bases). Germline CDR1 is SGHDN and CDR2 is FVKESK. The germline V and J ends were trimmed by 1 base and 0 bases, with 12 bases remaining between them. The CDR3 is 16 residues long. CDR3: CASSQAQGTMNTEAFF. DNA for the CDR3: TGTGCCAGCAGCCAAGCGCAGGGAACAATGAACACTGAAGCTTTCTTT.

This clone was seen a few times. The chain links TRBV5-6 to TRBJ2-7; a weak D match, TRBD2 (5 bases). Deletions cut 0 bases from V and 0 bases from J, with 10 bases between. The CDR3 spans 15 residues. Per germline, CDR1 SGHDT and CDR2 YYEEEE. CDR3 nucleotide sequence: TGTGCCAGCAGCTTGGGCGGGCCCTACTCCTACGAGCAGTACTTC. Encoded protein: CASSLGGPYSYEQYF.

V and J are TRBV7-9 and TRBJ1-3; no definite D call. Germline V gene sequence: CDR1 SEHNR, CDR2 FQNEAQ (reference sequence). The CDR3 is made up of 15 amino acids. The V end was cut by 1 base, the J end by 3 bases, with 10 bases between. Here the CDR3 reads CASSLESGNGNTIYF. The CDR3, as DNA: TGTGCCAGCAGCTTAGAGTCCGGGAATGGAAACACCATATATTTT.

CDR3 protein: CASTGLVAVSEQYF. CDR3 nucleotide sequence: TGTGCCAGCACCGGACTAGTGGCGGTCTCCGAGCAGTACTTC. The V and J genes are TRBV6-5 and TRBJ2-7; 7 bases line up with TRBD2. Germline CDR1 is MNHEY and CDR2 is SVGAGI. The CDR3 length is 14 residues. The trim removed 7 bases at V and 6 bases at J, leaving 12 bases unmatched.

V gene TRBV9 combines with J gene TRBJ2-3; 12 positions match TRBD1. Germline V gene data show CDR1 as SGDLS and CDR2 as YYNGEE. CDR3 length: 18 residues. Trimming removed 4 bases from V and 3 bases from J; junction bases left unmatched: 12. The CDR3 loop reads CASSQGTGGGGGTDTQYF. In DNA form, the CDR3 reads TGTGCCAGCAGCCAAGGGACAGGGGGCGGCGGGGGAACAGATACGCAGTATTTT.